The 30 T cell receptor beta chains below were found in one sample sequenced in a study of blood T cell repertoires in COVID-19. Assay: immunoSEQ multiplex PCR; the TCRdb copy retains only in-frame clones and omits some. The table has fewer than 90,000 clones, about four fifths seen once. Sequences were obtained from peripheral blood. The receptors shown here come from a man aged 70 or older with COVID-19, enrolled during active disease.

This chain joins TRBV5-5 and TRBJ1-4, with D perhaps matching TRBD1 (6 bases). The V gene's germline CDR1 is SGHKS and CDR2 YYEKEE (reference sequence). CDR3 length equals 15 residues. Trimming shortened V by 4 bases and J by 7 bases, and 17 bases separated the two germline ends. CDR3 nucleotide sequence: TGTGCCAGCAGCATAACACAGGGATGGAGTGAAAAACTGTTTTTT. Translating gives CASSITQGWSEKLFF.

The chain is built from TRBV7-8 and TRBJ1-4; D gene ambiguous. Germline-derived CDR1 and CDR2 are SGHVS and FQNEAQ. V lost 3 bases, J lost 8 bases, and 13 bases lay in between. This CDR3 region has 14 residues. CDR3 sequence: CASSFGRTREKLFF. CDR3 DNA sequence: TGTGCCAGCAGCTTTGGGAGGACCAGGGAAAAACTGTTTTTT.

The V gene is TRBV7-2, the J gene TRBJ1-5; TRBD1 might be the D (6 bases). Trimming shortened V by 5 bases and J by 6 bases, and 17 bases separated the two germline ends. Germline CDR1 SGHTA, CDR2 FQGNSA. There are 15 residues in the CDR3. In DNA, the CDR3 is TGTGCCAGCAGCCAAACAGGGTCGTTGGTTCAGCCCCAGCATTTT. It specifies CASSQTGSLVQPQHF.

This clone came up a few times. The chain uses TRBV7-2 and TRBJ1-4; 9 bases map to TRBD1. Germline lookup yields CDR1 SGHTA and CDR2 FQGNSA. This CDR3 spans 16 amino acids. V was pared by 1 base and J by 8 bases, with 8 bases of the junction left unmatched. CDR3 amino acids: CASSLGADRGVEKLFF. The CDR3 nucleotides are TGTGCCAGCAGCTTAGGAGCAGACAGGGGGGTCGAAAAACTGTTTTTT.

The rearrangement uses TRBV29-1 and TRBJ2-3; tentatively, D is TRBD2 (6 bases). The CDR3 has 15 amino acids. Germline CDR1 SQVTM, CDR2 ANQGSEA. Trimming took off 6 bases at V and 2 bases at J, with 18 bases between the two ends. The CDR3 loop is CSVAGQRAITDTQYF. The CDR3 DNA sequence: TGCAGCGTCGCCGGGCAGCGGGCTATCACAGATACGCAGTATTTT.

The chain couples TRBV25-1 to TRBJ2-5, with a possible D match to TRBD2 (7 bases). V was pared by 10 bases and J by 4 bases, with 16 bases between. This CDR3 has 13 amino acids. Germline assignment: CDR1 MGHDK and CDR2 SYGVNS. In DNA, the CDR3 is TGTGCCACCTGGGGCGGGGGCCGAGAGACCCAGTACTTC. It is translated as CATWGGGRETQYF.

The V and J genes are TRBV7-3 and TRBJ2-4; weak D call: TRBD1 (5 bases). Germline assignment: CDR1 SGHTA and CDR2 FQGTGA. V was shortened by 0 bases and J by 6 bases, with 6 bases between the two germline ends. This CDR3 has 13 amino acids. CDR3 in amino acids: CASSLTQGNIQYF. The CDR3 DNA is TGTGCCAGCAGCTTAACGCAGGGAAACATTCAGTACTTC.

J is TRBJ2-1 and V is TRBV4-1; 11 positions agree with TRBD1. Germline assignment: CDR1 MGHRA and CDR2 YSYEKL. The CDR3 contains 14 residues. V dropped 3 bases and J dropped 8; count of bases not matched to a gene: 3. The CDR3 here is CASSQGQGVDEQFF. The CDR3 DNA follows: TGCGCCAGCAGCCAGGGACAGGGGGTCGATGAGCAGTTCTTC.

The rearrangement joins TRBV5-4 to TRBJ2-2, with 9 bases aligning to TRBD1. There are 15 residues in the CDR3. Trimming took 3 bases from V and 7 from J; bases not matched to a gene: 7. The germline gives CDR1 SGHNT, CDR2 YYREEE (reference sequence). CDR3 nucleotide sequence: TGTGCCAGCAGCTCTGCGGACAGGGGTGGCGGGGAGCTGTTTTTT. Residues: CASSSADRGGGELFF.

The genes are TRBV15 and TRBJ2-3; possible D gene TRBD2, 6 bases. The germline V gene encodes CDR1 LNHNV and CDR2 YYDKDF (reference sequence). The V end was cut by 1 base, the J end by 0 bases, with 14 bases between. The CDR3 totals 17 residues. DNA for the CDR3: TGTGCCACCAGCAGAGCAGGGCGGGGTTATAGCACAGATACGCAGTATTTT. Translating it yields CATSRAGRGYSTDTQYF.

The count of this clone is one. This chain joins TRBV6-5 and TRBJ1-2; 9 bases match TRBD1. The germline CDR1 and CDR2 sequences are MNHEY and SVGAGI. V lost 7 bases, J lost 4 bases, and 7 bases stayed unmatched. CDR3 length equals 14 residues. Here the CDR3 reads CASTIGTGSYGYTF. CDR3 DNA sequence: TGTGCCAGCACCATCGGGACAGGGAGCTATGGCTACACCTTC.

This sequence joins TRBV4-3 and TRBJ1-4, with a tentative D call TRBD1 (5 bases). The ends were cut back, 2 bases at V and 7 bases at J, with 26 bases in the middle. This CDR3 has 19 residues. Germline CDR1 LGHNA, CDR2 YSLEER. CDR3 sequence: CASSQIWLSGGGVSEKLFF. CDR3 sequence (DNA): TGCGCCAGCAGCCAAATCTGGTTATCCGGGGGAGGGGTATCTGAAAAACTGTTTTTT.

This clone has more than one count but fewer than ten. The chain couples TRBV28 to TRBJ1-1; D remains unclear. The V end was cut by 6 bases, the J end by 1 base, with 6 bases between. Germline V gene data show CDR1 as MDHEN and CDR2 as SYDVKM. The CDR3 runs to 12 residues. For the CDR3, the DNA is TGTGCCAGCAGGAGTTCGAACACTGAAGCTTTCTTT. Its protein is CASRSSNTEAFF. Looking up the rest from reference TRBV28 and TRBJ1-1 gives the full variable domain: DVKVTQSSRYLVKRTGEKVFLECVQDMDHENMFWYRQDPGLGLRLIYFSYDVKMKEKGDIPEGYSVSREKKERFSLILESASTNQTSMYLCASRSSNTEAFFGQGTRLTVV.

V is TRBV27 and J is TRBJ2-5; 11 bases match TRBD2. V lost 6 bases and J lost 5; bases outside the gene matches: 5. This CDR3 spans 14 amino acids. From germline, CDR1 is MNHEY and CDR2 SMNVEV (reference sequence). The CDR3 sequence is CASRGLAVGETQYF. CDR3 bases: TGTGCCAGCAGGGGACTAGCGGTTGGGGAGACCCAGTACTTC.

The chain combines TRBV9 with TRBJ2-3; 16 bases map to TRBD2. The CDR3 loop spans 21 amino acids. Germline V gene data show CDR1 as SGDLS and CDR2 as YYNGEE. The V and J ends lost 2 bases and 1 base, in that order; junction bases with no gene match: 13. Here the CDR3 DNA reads TGTGCCAGCAGCGTGTCGGGACTAGCGGGAGGGTCCCCGCGAGGCACAGATACGCAGTATTTT. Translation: CASSVSGLAGGSPRGTDTQYF.

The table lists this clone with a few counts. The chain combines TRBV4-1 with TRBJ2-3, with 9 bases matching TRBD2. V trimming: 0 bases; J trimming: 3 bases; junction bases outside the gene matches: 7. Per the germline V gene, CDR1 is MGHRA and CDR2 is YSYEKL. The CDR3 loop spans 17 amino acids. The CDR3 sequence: CASSQDMGGGATDTQYF. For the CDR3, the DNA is TGCGCCAGCAGCCAAGATATGGGCGGGGGGGCAACAGATACGCAGTATTTT.

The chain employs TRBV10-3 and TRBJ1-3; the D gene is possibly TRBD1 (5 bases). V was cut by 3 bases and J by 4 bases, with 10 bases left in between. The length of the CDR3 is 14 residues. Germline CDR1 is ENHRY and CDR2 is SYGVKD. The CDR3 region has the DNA TGTGCCATCAGTGATGGGTCAGGGGGAAACACCATATATTTT. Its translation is CAISDGSGGNTIYF.

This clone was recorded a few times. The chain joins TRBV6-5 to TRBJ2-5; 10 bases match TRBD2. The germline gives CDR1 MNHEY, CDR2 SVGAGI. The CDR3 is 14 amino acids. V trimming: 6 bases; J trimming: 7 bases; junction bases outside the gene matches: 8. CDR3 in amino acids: CASSLGTSDGTQYF. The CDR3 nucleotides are TGTGCCAGCAGCCTAGGGACTAGCGACGGGACCCAGTACTTC.

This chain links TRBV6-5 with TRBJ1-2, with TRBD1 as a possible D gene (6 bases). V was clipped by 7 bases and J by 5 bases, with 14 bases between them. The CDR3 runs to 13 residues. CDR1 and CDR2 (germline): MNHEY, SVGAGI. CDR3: CASTARQEYGYTF. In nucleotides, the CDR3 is TGTGCCAGCACTGCCCGACAGGAGTATGGCTACACCTTC.

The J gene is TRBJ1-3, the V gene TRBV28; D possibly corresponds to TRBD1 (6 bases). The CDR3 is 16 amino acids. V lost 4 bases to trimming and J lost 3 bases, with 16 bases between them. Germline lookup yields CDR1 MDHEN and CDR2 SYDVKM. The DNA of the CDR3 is TGTGCCAGCAGTTCCCCAGGGGTTTCGGGTGGAAACACCATATATTTT. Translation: CASSSPGVSGGNTIYF.

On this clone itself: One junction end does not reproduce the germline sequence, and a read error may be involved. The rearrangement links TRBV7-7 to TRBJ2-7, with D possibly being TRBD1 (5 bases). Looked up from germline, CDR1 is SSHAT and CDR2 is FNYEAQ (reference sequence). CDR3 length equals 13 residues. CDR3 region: CASSLDRQREQYF. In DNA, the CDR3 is TGTGCTAGCAGCTTAGATCGACAGAGAGAGCAGTACTTC.

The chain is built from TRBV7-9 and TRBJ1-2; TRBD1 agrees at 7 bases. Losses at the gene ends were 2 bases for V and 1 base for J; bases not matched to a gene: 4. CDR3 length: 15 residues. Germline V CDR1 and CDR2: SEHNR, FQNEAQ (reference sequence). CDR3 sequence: CASSLKQGLNYGYTF. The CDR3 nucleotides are TGTGCCAGCAGCTTAAAACAGGGGCTTAACTATGGCTACACCTTC.

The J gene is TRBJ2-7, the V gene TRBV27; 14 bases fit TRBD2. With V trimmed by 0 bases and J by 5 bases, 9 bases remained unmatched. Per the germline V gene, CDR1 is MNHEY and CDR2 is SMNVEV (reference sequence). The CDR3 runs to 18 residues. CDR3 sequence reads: CASSLSDKTSGRAHEQYF. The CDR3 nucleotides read TGTGCCAGCAGTTTATCCGACAAGACTAGCGGGAGGGCCCACGAGCAGTACTTC.

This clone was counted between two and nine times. CDR3 in amino acids: CASSLTRQGINEQYF. In DNA form, the CDR3 reads TGTGCCAGCAGCTTAACGCGCCAGGGAATCAACGAGCAGTACTTC. V is TRBV13 and J is TRBJ2-7; a weak D match, TRBD1 (5 bases). The CDR3 runs 15 residues. Germline CDR1 and CDR2: PRHDT and FYEKMQ (reference sequence). Trimming stripped 2 bases from V and 5 bases from J, with 16 bases between.

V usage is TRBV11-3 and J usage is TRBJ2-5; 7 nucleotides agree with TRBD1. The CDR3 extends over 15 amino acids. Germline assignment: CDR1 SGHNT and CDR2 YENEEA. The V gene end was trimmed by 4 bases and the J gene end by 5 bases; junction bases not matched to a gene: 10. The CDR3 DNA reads TGTGCCAGCAGCTCCCTTGGACAGGTTCGGGAGACCCAGTACTTC. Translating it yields CASSSLGQVRETQYF.

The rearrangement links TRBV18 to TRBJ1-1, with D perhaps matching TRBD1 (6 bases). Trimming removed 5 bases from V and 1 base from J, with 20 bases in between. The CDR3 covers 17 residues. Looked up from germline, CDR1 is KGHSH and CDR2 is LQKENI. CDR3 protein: CASSARVGQSSNTEAFF. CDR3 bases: TGTGCCAGCTCAGCAAGAGTTGGACAGAGCTCGAACACTGAAGCTTTCTTT.

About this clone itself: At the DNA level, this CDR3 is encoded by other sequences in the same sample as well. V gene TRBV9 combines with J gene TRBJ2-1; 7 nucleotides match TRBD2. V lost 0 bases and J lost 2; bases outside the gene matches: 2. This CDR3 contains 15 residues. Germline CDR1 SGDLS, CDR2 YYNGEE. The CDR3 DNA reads TGTGCCAGCAGCGTAGGGGCGGGAGCCTACAATGAGCAGTTCTTC. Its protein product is CASSVGAGAYNEQFF.

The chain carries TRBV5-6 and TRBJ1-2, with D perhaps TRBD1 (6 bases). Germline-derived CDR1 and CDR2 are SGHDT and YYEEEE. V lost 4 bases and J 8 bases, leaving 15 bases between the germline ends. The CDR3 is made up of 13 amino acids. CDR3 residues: CASSLPRDNGYTF. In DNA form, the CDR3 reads TGTGCCAGCAGCCTTCCCCGGGACAACGGCTACACCTTC.

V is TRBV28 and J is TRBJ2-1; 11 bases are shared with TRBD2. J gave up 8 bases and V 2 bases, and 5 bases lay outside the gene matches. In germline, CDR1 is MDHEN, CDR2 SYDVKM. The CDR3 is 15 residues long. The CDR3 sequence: CASSLALAGGHEQFF. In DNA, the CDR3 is TGTGCCAGCAGTTTAGCTCTAGCGGGAGGTCATGAGCAGTTCTTC.

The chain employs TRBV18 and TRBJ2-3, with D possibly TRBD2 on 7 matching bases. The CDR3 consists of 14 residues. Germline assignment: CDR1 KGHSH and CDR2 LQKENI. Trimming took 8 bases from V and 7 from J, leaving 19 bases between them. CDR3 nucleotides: TGTGCCAGCCGAGACGGGGGGCTCTTTAATACGCAGTATTTT. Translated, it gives CASRDGGLFNTQYF.